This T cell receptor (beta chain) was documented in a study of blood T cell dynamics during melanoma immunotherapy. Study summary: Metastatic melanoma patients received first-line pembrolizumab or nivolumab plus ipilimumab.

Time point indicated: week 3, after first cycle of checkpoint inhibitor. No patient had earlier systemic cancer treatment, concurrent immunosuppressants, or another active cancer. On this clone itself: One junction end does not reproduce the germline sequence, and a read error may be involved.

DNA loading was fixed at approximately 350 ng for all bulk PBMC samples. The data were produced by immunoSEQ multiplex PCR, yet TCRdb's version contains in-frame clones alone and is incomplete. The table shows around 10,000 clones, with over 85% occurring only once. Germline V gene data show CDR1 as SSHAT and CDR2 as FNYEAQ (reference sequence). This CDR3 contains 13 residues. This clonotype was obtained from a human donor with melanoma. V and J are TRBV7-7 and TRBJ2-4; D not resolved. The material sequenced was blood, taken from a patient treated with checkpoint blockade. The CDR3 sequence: CASSPDPESIQYF. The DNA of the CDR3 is TGTGCTAGCAGCCCAGACCCGGAAAGCATTCAGTACTTC.